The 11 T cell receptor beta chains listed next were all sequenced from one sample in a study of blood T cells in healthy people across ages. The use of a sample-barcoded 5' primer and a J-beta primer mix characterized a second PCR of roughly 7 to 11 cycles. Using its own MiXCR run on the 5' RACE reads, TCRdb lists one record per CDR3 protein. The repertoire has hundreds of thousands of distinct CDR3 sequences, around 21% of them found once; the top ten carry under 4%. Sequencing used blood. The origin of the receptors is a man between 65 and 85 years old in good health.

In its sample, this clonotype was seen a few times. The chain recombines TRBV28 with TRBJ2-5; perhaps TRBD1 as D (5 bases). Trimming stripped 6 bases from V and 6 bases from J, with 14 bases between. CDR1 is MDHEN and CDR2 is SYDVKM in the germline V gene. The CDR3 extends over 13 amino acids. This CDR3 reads CASREGHEKTQYF. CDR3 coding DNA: TGTGCCAGCAGAGAAGGACATGAAAAGACCCAGTACTTC.

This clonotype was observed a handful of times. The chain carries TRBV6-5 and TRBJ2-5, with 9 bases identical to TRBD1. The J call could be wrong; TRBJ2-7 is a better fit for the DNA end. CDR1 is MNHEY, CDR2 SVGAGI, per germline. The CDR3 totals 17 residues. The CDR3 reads CASSYYSRDRVSYEQYF. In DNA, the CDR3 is TGTGCCAGCAGTTATTATTCCCGGGACAGGGTCTCCTACGAGCAGTACTTC.

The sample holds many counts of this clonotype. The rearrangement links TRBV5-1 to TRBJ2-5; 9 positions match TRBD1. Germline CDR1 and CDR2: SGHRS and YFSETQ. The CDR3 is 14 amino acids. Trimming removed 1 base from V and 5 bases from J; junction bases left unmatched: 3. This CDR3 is CASSLRQGGETQYF. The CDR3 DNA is TGCGCCAGCAGCTTGAGACAGGGGGGCGAGACCCAGTACTTC.

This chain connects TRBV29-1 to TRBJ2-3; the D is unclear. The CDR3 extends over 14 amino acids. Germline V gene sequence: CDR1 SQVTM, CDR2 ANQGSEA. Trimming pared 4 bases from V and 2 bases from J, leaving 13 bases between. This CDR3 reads CSVGLSWNTDTQYF. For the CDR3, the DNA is TGCAGCGTTGGGCTCTCCTGGAACACAGATACGCAGTATTTT.

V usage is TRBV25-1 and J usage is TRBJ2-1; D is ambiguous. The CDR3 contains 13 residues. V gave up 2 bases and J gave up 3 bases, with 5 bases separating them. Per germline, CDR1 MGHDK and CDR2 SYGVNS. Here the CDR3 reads CASSERNYNEQFF. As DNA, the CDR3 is TGTGCCAGCAGTGAAAGGAACTACAATGAGCAGTTCTTC.

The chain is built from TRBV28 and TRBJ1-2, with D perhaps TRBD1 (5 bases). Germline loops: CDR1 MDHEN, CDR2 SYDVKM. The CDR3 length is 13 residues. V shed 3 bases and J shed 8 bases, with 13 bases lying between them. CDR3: CASSFNCRDGYTF. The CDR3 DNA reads TGTGCCAGCAGTTTTAATTGTCGGGACGGCTACACCTTC.

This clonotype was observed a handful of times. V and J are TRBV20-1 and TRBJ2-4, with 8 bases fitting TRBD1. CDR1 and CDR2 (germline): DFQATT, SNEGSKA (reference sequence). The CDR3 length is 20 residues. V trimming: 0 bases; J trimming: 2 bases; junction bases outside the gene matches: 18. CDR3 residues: CSARDPTVSPGGPTKNIQYF. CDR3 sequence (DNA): TGCAGTGCTAGAGATCCGACCGTCTCACCAGGGGGCCCAACCAAAAACATTCAGTACTTC.

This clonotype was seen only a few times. In nucleotides, the CDR3 is TGTGCCAGCAGTGAAGTAGGGGGAAGCACAGATACGCAGTATTTT. Amino acid sequence: CASSEVGGSTDTQYF. V gene TRBV6-1 combines with J gene TRBJ2-3; maybe TRBD1 (6 bases). The CDR3 sequence is 15 residues long. The germline V gene has CDR1 MNHNS and CDR2 SASEGT. V dropped 1 base and J dropped 0 bases, with 8 bases sitting between them.

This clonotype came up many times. The CDR3 sequence: CASSLRQRDNEQFF. DNA for the CDR3: TGTGCCAGCAGCTTGCGGCAGCGAGACAATGAGCAGTTCTTC. This chain links TRBV11-2 with TRBJ2-1, with D uncertain. The CDR3 consists of 14 residues. Trimming pared 3 bases from V and 5 bases from J, leaving 11 bases between. The V gene's germline CDR1 is SGHAT and CDR2 FQNNGV. Together with reference TRBV11-2 and TRBJ2-1, the CDR3 gives the full variable domain: EAGVAQSPRYKIIEKRQSVAFWCNPISGHATLYWYQQILGQGPKLLIQFQNNGVVDDSQLPKDRFSAERLKGVDSTLKIQPAKLEDSAVYLCASSLRQRDNEQFFGPGTRLTVL.

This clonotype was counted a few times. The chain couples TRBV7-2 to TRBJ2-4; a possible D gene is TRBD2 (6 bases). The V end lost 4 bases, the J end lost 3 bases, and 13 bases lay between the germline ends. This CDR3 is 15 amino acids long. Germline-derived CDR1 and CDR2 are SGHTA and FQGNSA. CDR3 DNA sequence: TGTGCCAGCAGCTCCGAAACCGGGGGCAAAAACATTCAGTACTTC. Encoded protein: CASSSETGGKNIQYF.

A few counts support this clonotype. The CDR3 sequence: CASSGTAGSVANIQYF. For the CDR3, the DNA is TGTGCCAGCAGTGGGACAGCCGGCAGTGTAGCAAACATTCAGTACTTC. The chain recombines TRBV7-9 with TRBJ2-4, with 7 bases identical to TRBD1. Looked up from germline, CDR1 is SEHNR and CDR2 is FQNEAQ (reference sequence). The CDR3 is 16 residues long. V gave up 6 bases and J gave up 6 bases; unmatched junction bases: 14.